The rows below give T cell receptor beta chains drawn from one sample of a study of blood T cells in healthy people across ages. TCRdb re-derived calls from the 5' RACE reads in MiXCR, one entry per CDR3 protein. Among more than 700,000 distinct CDR3 sequences listed, about half were seen once. Input material: blood. The receptors derive from an elderly man in good health. Both conserved end residues are part of each CDR3. A D gene is named only where the DNA matches it firmly. For some rows the clone size is stated as once, few or many, or as a class when expanded; others skip it.

CDR3 DNA: TGTGCCAGCAGTTTCATCGAGAACACTGAAGCTTTCTTT; CDR3 protein: CASSFIENTEAFF; V gene: TRBV6-2/TRBV6-3; J gene: TRBJ1-1; D gene: .; clone size: .
CDR3 DNA: TGCAGCGTTGGCGACCGACAGGGCTACGAGCAGTACTTC; CDR3 protein: CSVGDRQGYEQYF; V gene: TRBV29-1; J gene: TRBJ2-7; D gene: TRBD1; clone size: .
CDR3 DNA: TGTGCCAGCAGCGGGGGTGGGGGTCGTGGCTACACCTTC; CDR3 protein: CASSGGGGRGYTF; V gene: TRBV9; J gene: TRBJ1-2; D gene: .; clone size: .
CDR3 DNA: TGTGCCAGCAGAGAATTCGGGACAGGGATCCAAGAGACCCAGTACTTC; CDR3 protein: CASREFGTGIQETQYF; V gene: TRBV28; J gene: TRBJ2-5; D gene: TRBD1; clone size: few
CDR3 DNA: TGTGCCAGCAGCTATGGGGGGTTAAACAATGAGCAGTACTTC; CDR3 protein: CASSYGGLNNEQYF; V gene: TRBV13; J gene: TRBJ2-7; D gene: .; clone size: .
CDR3 DNA: TGTGCCAGCAGCATTCTAAGCGGGAGAAGGAATAATGAGCAGTTCTTC; CDR3 protein: CASSILSGRRNNEQFF; V gene: TRBV7-8; J gene: TRBJ2-1; D gene: TRBD2; clone size: .
CDR3 DNA: TGTGCCAGCAGTGTAGCTGGCCACAATGAGCAGTTCTTC; CDR3 protein: CASSVAGHNEQFF; V gene: TRBV12-3/TRBV12-4; J gene: TRBJ2-1; D gene: .; clone size: .
CDR3 DNA: TGTGCCAGCAGCCAAGTGGTCTTTGACATTCAGTACTTC; CDR3 protein: CASSQVVFDIQYF; V gene: TRBV4-2; J gene: TRBJ2-4; D gene: .; clone size: .
CDR3 DNA: TGCAGCGTCGCAGGACTGGGAAACACTGAAGCTTTGTTT; CDR3 protein: CSVAGLGNTEALF; V gene: TRBV29-1; J gene: TRBJ1-1; D gene: .; clone size: .
CDR3 DNA: TGTGCCAGCAGCTTAGTCGGGACTAGCGGGAAGGCCTACGAGCAGTACTTC; CDR3 protein: CASSLVGTSGKAYEQYF; V gene: TRBV7-2; J gene: TRBJ2-7; D gene: TRBD2; clone size: few
CDR3 DNA: TGTGCCAGCAGAAGGGGTATAGCGGTTCTCCAAGAGACCCAGTACTTC; CDR3 protein: CASRRGIAVLQETQYF; V gene: TRBV28; J gene: TRBJ2-5; D gene: .; clone size: .
CDR3 DNA: TGTGCCAGCAGCCGACGACTAGCGGGTGACAATGAGCAGTTCTTC; CDR3 protein: CASSRRLAGDNEQFF; V gene: TRBV7-3; J gene: TRBJ2-1; D gene: TRBD2; clone size: .
CDR3 DNA: TGCGCCAGCAGCTTTTTTCCGGGTGACTACACCTTC; CDR3 protein: CASSFFPGDYTF; V gene: TRBV5-1; J gene: TRBJ1-2; D gene: .; clone size: few
CDR3 DNA: TGTGCCAGCAGCTTTCCGACAGGGGAGAACACTGAAGCTTTCTTT; CDR3 protein: CASSFPTGENTEAFF; V gene: TRBV7-9; J gene: TRBJ1-1; D gene: TRBD1; clone size: .
CDR3 DNA: TGTGCCAGCAGTTTAAAGGGGGCTCGTGGCTACACCTTC; CDR3 protein: CASSLKGARGYTF; V gene: TRBV28; J gene: TRBJ1-2; D gene: TRBD1; clone size: few
CDR3 DNA: TGTGCCAGCAGACTAGCCACCAATGAGCAGTTCTTC; CDR3 protein: CASRLATNEQFF; V gene: TRBV6-1; J gene: TRBJ2-1; D gene: .; clone size: few
CDR3 DNA: TGTGCCAGCAACCAGGGGGCTGCTATCCCCATCTACGAGCAGTACTTC; CDR3 protein: CASNQGAAIPIYEQYF; V gene: TRBV11-2; J gene: TRBJ2-7; D gene: TRBD1; clone size: .
CDR3 DNA: TGTGCCAGGGGACCGGGACTAGCGGGAGTCCAAGAGACCCAGTACTTC; CDR3 protein: CARGPGLAGVQETQYF; V gene: TRBV2; J gene: TRBJ2-5; D gene: TRBD2; clone size: .
CDR3 DNA: TGTGCCAGCAGGGCCGTGGGGACCCAGTACTTC; CDR3 protein: CASRAVGTQYF; V gene: TRBV3-1; J gene: TRBJ2-5; D gene: .; clone size: .
CDR3 DNA: TGTGCCAGCAGCCCAATAATAGCGGGAGTCACTAATGAGCAGTTCTTC; CDR3 protein: CASSPIIAGVTNEQFF; V gene: TRBV3-1; J gene: TRBJ2-1; D gene: TRBD2; clone size: .
CDR3 DNA: TGTGCCAGCAGCTTAGAAGCTATTGGCAGCCGGATGGCAGATACGCAGTATTTT; CDR3 protein: CASSLEAIGSRMADTQYF; V gene: TRBV7-2; J gene: TRBJ2-3; D gene: .; clone size: .
CDR3 DNA: TGCAGTGCTCCTAGAACAGGGGCACGGGAGACCCAGTACTTC; CDR3 protein: CSAPRTGARETQYF; V gene: TRBV20-1; J gene: TRBJ2-5; D gene: TRBD1; clone size: many
CDR3 DNA: TGCAGTGCTCGCCGACTAGCGGGAGTTGGGGAGCAGTTCTTC; CDR3 protein: CSARRLAGVGEQFF; V gene: TRBV20-1; J gene: TRBJ2-1; D gene: TRBD2; clone size: .
CDR3 DNA: TGTGCCAGCAGCTCAACAGGGTATCGAGAGACCCAGTACTTC; CDR3 protein: CASSSTGYRETQYF; V gene: TRBV5-6; J gene: TRBJ2-5; D gene: .; clone size: few